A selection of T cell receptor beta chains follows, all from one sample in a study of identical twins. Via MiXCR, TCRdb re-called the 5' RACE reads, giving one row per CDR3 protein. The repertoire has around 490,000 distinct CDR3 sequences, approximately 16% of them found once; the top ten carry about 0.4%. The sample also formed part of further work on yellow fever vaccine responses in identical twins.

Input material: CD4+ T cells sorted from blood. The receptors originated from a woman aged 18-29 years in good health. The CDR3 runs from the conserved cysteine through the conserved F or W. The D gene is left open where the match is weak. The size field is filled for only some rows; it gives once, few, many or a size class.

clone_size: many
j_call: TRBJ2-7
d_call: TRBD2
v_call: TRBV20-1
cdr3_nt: TGCAGTGCTAGGCTAGCGGGAGTCTACGAGCAGTACTTC
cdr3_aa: CSARLAGVYEQYF

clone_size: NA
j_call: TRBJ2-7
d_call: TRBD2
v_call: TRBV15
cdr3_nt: TGTGCCACCAGCAGATCCCCTGCGGGAGTGTACGAGCAGTACTTC
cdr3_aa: CATSRSPAGVYEQYF

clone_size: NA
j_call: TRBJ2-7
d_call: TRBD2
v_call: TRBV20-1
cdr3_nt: TGCAGTGCTTACCAGACTGAGGGACTAGCGGGAGGAACGGGCGAGCAGTACTTC
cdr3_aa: CSAYQTEGLAGGTGEQYF

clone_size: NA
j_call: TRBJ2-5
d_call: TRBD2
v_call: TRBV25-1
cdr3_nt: TGTGCCAGCAGTGAACCGGGGGGACAAGAGACCCAGTACTTC
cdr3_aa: CASSEPGGQETQYF

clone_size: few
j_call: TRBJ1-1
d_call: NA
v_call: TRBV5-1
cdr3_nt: TGCGCCAGCAGCTTCGGACACCGGAACACTGAAGCTTTCTTT
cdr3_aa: CASSFGHRNTEAFF

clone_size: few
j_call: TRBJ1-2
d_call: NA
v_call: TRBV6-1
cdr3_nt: TGTGCCAGCAGTGTTAGGTCCCGACGGAGCTATGGCTACACCTTC
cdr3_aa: CASSVRSRRSYGYTF

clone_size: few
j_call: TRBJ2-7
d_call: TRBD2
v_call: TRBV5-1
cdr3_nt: TGCGCCAGCAGCTCCTCAGCGGGGGCCCCTTACGAGCAGTACTTC
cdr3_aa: CASSSSAGAPYEQYF

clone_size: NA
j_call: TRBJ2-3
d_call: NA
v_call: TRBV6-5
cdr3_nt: TGTGCCAGCAGTTACAGGGGGGGAAGTTTAAGCACAGATACGCAGTATTTT
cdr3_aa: CASSYRGGSLSTDTQYF

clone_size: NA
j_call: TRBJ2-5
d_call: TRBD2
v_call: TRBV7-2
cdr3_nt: TGTGCCAGCAGCTTAGACAGCGCGGGAGGGAAAGAGACCCAGTACTTC
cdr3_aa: CASSLDSAGGKETQYF

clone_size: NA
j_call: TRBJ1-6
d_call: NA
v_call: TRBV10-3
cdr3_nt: TGTGCCATCAGTGAGCGAAACCGGGACAAGAGCTCCTATAATTCACCCCTCCACTTT
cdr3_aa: CAISERNRDKSSYNSPLHF

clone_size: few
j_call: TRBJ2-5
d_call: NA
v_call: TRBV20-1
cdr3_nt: TGCAGTGCTAGAGATTCATTAGCAGGGAAAGAAGAGACCCAGTACTTC
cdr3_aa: CSARDSLAGKEETQYF

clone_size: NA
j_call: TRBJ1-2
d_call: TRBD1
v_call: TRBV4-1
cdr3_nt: TGCGCCAGCAGCGGGCGAGGGGGCGGTAACTATGGCTACACCTTC
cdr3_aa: CASSGRGGGNYGYTF

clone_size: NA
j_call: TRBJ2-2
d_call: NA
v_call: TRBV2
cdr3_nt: TGTGCCAGCAGTGAATATCTGACGGGTACCGGGGAGCTGTTTTTT
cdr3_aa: CASSEYLTGTGELFF

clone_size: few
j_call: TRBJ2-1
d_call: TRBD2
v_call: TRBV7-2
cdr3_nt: TGTGCCAGCAGCTTAGTTGGCGGGAGAGATAACAATGAGCAGTTCTTC
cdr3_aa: CASSLVGGRDNNEQFF

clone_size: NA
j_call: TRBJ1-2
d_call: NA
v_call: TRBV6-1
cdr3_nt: TGTGCCAGCGCTACAGGGTGGCCCCAGACATTATATGGCTACACCTTC
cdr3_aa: CASATGWPQTLYGYTF

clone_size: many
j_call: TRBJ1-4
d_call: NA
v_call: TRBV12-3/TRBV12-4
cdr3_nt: TGTGCCAGCAGTAGGGGTGGTCAGAATGAAAAACTGTTTTTT
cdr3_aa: CASSRGGQNEKLFF

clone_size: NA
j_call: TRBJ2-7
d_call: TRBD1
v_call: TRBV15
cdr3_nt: TGTGCCACCAGCAGAGATTTGACAGGGAGAGGCTACGAGCAGTACTTC
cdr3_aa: CATSRDLTGRGYEQYF

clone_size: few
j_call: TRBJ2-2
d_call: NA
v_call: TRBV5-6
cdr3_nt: TGTGCCAGCAGCTTGGGGGTCAGGGCGAACACCGGGGAGCTGTTTTTT
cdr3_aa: CASSLGVRANTGELFF

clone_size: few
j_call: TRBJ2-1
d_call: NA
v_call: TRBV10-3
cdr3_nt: TGTGCCATCGCCGTTGACGCGTCAAGCTCCTACAATGAGCAGTTCTTC
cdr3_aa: CAIAVDASSSYNEQFF

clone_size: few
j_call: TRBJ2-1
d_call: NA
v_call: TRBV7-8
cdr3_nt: TGTGCCAGCAGCCGCGGGTTAGGGCCTTACAATGAGCAGTTCTTC
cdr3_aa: CASSRGLGPYNEQFF

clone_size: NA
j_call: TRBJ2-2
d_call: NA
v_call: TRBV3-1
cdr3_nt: TGTGCCAGCAGCCGGGAGGGGGATACCGGGGAGCTGTTTTTT
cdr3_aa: CASSREGDTGELFF

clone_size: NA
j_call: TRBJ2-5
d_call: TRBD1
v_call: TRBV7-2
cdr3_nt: TGTGCCAGCAGCTCTAGGACAGGATCCTGGGCCCAGTACTTC
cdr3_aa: CASSSRTGSWAQYF

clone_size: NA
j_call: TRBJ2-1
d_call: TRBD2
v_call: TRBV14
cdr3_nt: TGTGCCAGCAGCCAATGGACTAGCGGGAGTTGGGATGAGCAGTTCTTC
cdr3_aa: CASSQWTSGSWDEQFF

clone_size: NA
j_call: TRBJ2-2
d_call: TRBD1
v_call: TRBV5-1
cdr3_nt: TGCGCCAGCAGCTCCGGACAGGGTAGCGGGGAGCTGTTTTTT
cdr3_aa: CASSSGQGSGELFF

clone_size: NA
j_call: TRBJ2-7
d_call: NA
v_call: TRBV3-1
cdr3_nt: TGTGCCAGCAGCCACACGGGAAGAGGGGCTAACGAGCAGTACTTC
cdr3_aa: CASSHTGRGANEQYF

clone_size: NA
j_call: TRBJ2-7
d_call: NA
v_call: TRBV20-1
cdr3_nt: TGCAGTGCTAATGACTTGATCTCCTACGAGCAGTACTTC
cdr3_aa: CSANDLISYEQYF

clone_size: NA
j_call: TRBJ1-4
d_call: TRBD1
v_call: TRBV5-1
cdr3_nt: TGCGCCAGCAGTCGGGACAGGGTTAGCGAAAAACTGTTTTTT
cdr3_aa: CASSRDRVSEKLFF

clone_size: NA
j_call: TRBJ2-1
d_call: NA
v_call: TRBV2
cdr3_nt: TGTGCCAGCAATGGACACAATGAGCAGTTCTTC
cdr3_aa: CASNGHNEQFF

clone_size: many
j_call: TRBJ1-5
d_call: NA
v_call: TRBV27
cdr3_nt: TGTGCCAGCTCCGACGGTGGTCAGCCCCAGCATTTT
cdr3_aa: CASSDGGQPQHF

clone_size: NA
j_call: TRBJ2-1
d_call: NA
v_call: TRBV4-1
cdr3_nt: TGCGCCAGCAGCCAAGATCGGGCGATCCAGCAGTTCTTC
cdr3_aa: CASSQDRAIQQFF

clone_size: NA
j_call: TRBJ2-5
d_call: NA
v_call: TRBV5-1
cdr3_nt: TGCGCCAGCAACATTGGGGGTCCAGGGGAGACCCAGTACTTC
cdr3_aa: CASNIGGPGETQYF

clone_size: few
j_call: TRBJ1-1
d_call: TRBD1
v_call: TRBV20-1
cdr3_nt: TGCAGTGCTAGAACAGGGGGCAAAAACACTGAAGCTTTCTTT
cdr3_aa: CSARTGGKNTEAFF

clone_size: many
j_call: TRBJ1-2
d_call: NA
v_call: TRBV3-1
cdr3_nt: TGTGCCAGCAGCCATAACCCACAGGGTAACTATGGCTACACCTTC
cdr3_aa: CASSHNPQGNYGYTF

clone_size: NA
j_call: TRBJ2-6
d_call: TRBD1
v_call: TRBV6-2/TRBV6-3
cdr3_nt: TGTGCCAGCAGTACCCCGGGACAGGGCCTCGTCGGGGCCAACGTCCTGACTTTC
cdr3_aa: CASSTPGQGLVGANVLTF

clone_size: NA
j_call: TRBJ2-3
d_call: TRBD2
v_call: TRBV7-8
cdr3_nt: TGTGCCAGCAGCAAAAGACTAGCGGTTACAGATACGCAGTATTTT
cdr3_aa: CASSKRLAVTDTQYF

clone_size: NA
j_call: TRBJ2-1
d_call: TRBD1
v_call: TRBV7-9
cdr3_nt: TGTGCCAGCAGGTCGACAGGGGGCGCCTACAATGAGCAGTTCTTC
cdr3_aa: CASRSTGGAYNEQFF

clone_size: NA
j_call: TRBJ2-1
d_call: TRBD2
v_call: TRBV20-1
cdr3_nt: TGCAGTGCTAGAGTCCCGACTAGCGGGATACGGTTCTTC
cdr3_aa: CSARVPTSGIRFF

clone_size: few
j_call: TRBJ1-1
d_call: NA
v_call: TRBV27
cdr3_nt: TGTGCCAGCAGTAAGGAGGCGGGGTTCGGTGAAGCTTTCTTT
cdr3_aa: CASSKEAGFGEAFF

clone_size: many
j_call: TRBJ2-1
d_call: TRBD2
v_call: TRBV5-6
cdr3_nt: TGTGCCAGTGCGGGAGGGCGGAGGTACAATGAGCAGTTCTTC
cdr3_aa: CASAGGRRYNEQFF

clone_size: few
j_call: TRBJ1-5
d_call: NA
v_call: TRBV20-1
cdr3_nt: TGCAGTGCCCCTCTTAATCAGCCCCAGCATTTT
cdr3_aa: CSAPLNQPQHF

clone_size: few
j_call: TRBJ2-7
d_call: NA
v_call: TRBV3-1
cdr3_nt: TGTGCCAGCAGCCATGACCCGGGGGACTTCTACGAGCAGTACTTC
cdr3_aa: CASSHDPGDFYEQYF

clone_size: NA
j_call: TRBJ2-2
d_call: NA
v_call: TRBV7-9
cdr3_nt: TGTGCCAGCAGATTAGAGGCCACCGGGGAGCTGTTTTTT
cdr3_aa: CASRLEATGELFF

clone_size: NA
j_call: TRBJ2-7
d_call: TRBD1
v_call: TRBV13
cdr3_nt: TGTGCCAGCAGCAAGGGGACAGGGGGATTAGCCTACGAGCAGTACTTC
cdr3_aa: CASSKGTGGLAYEQYF

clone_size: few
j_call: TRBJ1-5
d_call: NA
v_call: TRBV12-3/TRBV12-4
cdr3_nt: TGTGCCAGCAGTTTACCCCCCGGGCAGCCCCAGCATTTT
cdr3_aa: CASSLPPGQPQHF

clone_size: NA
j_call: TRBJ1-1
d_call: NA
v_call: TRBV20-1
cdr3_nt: TGCAGTGCTCCCGACAGGTCGATATTCACTGAAGCTTTCTTT
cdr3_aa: CSAPDRSIFTEAFF

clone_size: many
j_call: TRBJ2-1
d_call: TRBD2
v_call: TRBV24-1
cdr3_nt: TGTGCCACCAGGGCTTCTAGCGGGAGCTACAATGAGCAGTTCTTC
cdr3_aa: CATRASSGSYNEQFF

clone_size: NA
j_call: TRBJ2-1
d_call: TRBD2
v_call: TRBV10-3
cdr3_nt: TGTGCCATCAGCCTGACTAGCGGGAGGATCAATGAGCAGTTCTTC
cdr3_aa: CAISLTSGRINEQFF

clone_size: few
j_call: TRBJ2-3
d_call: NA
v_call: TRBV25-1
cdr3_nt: TGTGCCAGCAGTGAATATCGAGGGGAACAAGATACGCAGTATTTT
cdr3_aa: CASSEYRGEQDTQYF

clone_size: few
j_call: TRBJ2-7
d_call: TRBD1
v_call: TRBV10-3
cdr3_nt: TGTGCCATCATGAGGACAGGGCCTTCCTACGAGCAGTACTTC
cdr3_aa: CAIMRTGPSYEQYF

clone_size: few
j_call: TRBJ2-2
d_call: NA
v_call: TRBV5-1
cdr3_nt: TGCGCCAGCAGCTTGGAAGTGGGAGCGGGCGGGGAGCTGTTTTTT
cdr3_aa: CASSLEVGAGGELFF

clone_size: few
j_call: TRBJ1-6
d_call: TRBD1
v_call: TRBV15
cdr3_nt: TGTGCCACCAGAGCCGGGACAGGGGATTCACCCCTCCACTTT
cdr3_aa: CATRAGTGDSPLHF

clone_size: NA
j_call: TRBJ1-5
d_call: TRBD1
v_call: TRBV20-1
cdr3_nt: TGCAGTGCTAGAGATACAGGGGGAAGCAATCAGCCCCAGCATTTT
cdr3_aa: CSARDTGGSNQPQHF

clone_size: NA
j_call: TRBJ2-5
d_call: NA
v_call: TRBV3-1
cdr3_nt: TGTGCCAGCAGCCAAACCGGGCGGGGAGCACAAGAGACCCAGTACTTC
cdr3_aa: CASSQTGRGAQETQYF

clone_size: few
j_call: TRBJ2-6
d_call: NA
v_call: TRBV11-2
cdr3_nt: TGTGCCAGCAGCTATACTGGGGCCAACGTCCTGACTTTC
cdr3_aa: CASSYTGANVLTF